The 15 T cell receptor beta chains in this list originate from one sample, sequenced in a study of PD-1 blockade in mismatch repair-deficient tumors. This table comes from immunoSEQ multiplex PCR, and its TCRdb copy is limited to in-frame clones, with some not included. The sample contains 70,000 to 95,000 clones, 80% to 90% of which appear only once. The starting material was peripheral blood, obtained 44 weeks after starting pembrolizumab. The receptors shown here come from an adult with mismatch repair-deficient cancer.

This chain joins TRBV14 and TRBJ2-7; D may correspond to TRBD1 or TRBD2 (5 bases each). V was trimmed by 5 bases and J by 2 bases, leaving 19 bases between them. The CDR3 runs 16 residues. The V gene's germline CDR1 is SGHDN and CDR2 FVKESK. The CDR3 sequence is CASSMGRSWGPYEQYF. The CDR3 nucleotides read TGTGCCAGCAGCATGGGCAGGAGTTGGGGACCCTACGAGCAGTACTTC.

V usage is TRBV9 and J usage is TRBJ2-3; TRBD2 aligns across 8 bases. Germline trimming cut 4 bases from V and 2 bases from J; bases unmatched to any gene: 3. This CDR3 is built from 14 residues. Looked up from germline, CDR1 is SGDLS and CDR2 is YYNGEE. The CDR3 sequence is CASSKLAVTDTQYF. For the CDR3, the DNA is TGTGCCAGCAGCAAACTAGCGGTCACAGATACGCAGTATTTT.

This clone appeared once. This chain's CDR3 is CASSFSSSGNEQYF. CDR3 in DNA: TGTGCCAGCAGCTTCTCGTCTAGCGGGAACGAGCAGTACTTC. This rearrangement joins TRBV7-9 to TRBJ2-7; 9 bases map to TRBD2. This CDR3 comprises 14 residues. With 3 bases clipped from V and 5 bases from J, the junction kept 5 bases outside the gene matches. The germline V gene encodes CDR1 SEHNR and CDR2 FQNEAQ (reference sequence).

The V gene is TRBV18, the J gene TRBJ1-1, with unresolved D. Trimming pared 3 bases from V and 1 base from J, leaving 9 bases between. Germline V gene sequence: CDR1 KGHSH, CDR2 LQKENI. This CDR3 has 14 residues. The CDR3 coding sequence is TGTGCCAGCTCACCGACAAATGGGAACACTGAAGCTTTCTTT. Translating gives CASSPTNGNTEAFF. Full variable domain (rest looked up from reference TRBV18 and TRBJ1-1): NAGVMQNPRHLVRRRGQEARLRCSPMKGHSHVYWYRQLPEEGLKFMVYLQKENIIDESGMPKERFSAEFPKEGPSILRIQQVVRGDSAAYFCASSPTNGNTEAFFGQGTRLTVV.

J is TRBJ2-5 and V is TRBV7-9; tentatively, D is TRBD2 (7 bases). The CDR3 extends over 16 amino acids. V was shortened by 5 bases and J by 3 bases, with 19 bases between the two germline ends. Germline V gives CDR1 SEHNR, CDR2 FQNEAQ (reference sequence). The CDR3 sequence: CASSITTGRGKETQYF. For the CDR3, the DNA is TGTGCCAGCAGCATCACCACAGGGAGGGGAAAAGAGACCCAGTACTTC. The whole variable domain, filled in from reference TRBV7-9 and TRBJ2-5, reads DTGVSQNPRHKITKRGQNVTFRCDPISEHNRLYWYRQTLGQGPEFLTYFQNEAQLEKSRLLSDRFSAERPKGSFSTLEIQRTEQGDSAMYLCASSITTGRGKETQYFGPGTRLLVL.

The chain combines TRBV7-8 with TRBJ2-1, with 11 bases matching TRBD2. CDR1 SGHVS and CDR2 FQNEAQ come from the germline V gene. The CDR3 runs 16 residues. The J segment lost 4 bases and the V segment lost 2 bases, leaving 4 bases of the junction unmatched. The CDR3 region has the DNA TGTGCCAGCAGCTTACTAGCGGGAGGTTCTTACAATGAGCAGTTCTTC. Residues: CASSLLAGGSYNEQFF.

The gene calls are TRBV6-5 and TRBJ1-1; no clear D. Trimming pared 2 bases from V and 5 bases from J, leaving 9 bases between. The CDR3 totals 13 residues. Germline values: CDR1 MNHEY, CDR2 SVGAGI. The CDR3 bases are TGTGCCAGCAGTTACGGCTCAGGAACTGAAGCTTTCTTT. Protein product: CASSYGSGTEAFF.

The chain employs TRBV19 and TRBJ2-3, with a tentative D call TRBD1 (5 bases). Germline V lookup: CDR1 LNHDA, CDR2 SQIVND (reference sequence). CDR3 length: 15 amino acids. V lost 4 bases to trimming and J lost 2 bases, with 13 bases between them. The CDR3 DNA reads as TGTGCCAGTAGTAAGCAGGGTGTATTCACAGATACGCAGTATTTT. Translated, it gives CASSKQGVFTDTQYF.

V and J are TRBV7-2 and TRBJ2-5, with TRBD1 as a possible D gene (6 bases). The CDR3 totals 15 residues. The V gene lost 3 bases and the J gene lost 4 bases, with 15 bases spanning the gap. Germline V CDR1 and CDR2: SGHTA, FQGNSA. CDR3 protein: CASSLWTVRGETQYF. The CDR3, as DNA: TGTGCCAGCAGCTTGTGGACAGTGAGGGGAGAGACCCAGTACTTC.

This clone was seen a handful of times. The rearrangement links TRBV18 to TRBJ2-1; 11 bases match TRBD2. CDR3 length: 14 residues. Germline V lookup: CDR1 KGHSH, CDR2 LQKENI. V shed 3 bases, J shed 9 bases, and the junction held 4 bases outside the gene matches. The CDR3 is CASSPSGRGTEQFF. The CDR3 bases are TGTGCCAGCTCACCTAGCGGGAGGGGCACTGAGCAGTTCTTC.

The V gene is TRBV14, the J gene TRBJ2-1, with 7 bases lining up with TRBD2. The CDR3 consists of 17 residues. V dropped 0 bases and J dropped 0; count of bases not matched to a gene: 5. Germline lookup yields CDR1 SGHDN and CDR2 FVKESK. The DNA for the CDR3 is TGTGCCAGCAGCCAAGACGTGGGAGGGCCCTCCTACAATGAGCAGTTCTTC. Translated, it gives CASSQDVGGPSYNEQFF.

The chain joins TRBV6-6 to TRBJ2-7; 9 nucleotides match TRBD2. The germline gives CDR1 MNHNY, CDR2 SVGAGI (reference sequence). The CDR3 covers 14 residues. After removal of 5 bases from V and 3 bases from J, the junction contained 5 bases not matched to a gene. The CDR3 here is CASSTHSGSYEQYF. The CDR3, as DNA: TGTGCCAGCAGTACCCATAGCGGGAGCTACGAGCAGTACTTC.

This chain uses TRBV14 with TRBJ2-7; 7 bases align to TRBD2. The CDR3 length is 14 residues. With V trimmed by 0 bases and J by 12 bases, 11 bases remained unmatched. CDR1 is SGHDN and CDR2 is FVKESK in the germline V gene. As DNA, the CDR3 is TGTGCCAGCAGCCAAGATTCTGGGCGGGACTACTGGTACTTC. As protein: CASSQDSGRDYWYF.

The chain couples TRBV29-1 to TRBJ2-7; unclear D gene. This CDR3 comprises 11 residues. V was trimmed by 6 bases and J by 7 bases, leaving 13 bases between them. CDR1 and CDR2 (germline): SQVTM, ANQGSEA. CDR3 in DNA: TGCAGCGTCAAGACCCCAGCAGAGCAGTACTTC. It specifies CSVKTPAEQYF.

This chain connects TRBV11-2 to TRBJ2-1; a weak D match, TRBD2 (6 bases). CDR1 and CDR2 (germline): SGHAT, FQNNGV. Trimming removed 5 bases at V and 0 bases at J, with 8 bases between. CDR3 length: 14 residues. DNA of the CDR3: TGTGCCAGCAGCCCCGGGAGCTCCTACAATGAGCAGTTCTTC. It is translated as CASSPGSSYNEQFF. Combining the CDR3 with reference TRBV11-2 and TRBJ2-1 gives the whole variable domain EAGVAQSPRYKIIEKRQSVAFWCNPISGHATLYWYQQILGQGPKLLIQFQNNGVVDDSQLPKDRFSAERLKGVDSTLKIQPAKLEDSAVYLCASSPGSSYNEQFFGPGTRLTVL.